This T cell receptor (beta chain) was sequenced during a study of cytomegalovirus exposure and HLA in healthy donors. Germline V gene data show CDR1 as MNHNS and CDR2 as SASEGT. Trimming cost V 8 bases and J 2 bases, with 16 bases left between them. The CDR3 is 15 residues long. Study-wide points: A subsequent analysis found that TCR clusters from the first cohort also tended to co-occur in the approximately 130 validation repertoires, with about 94% of cluster scores above 0. The classifier reportedly diagnosed cytomegalovirus status with high specificity and sensitivity.

Assay: immunoSEQ multiplex PCR; the TCRdb copy retains only in-frame clones and omits some. The table lists 70,000 to 75,000 clones, approximately 94% of them singletons, with over 0.8% in the top ten. Turning to this clone: Its target is not known.

This sequence originates from a woman in her late teens or twenties in good health and CMV-seronegative. The sequencing sample was made of PBMCs. This chain links TRBV6-1 with TRBJ2-1, with D perhaps TRBD1 (5 bases). CDR3 amino acids: CASLPGWGAYNEQFF. The CDR3 nucleotides are TGTGCCAGCTTACCCGGGTGGGGCGCCTACAATGAGCAGTTCTTC.